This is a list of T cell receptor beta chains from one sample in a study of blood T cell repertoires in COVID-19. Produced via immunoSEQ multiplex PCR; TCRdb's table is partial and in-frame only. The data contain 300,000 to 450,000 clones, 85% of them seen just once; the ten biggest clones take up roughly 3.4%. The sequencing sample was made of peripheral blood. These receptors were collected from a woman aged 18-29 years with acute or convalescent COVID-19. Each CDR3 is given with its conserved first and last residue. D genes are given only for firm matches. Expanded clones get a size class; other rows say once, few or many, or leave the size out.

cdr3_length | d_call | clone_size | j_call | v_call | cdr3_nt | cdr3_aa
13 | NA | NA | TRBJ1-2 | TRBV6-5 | TGTGCCAGCAGTACAGGGTTTCTCCATGGCTACACCTTC | CASSTGFLHGYTF
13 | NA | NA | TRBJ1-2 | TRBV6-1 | TGTGCCAGCAGTGAAGCGGGGGGCTATGGCTACACCTTC | CASSEAGGYGYTF
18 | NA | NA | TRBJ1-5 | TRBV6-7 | TGTGCCAGCAGGACCTGGGGCAGGGGCCTAGTTGGCAATCAGCCCCAGCATTTT | CASRTWGRGLVGNQPQHF
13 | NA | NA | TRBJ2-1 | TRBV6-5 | TGTGCCAGCAGCCCACTTAGCGGTGGTGAGCAGTTCTTC | CASSPLSGGEQFF
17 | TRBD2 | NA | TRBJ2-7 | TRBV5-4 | TGTGCCAGCAGCGGGGGGGTTGGTCAGCCCTACTCCTACGAGCAGTACTTC | CASSGGVGQPYSYEQYF
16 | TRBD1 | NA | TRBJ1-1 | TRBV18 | TGTGCCAGCTCACTTTGGGCCATGACAGGGGCTCCTGAAGCTTTCTTT | CASSLWAMTGAPEAFF
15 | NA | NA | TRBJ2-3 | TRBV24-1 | TGTGCCACCAGTGATGGGGGGGGCAGCACAGATACGCAGTATTTT | CATSDGGGSTDTQYF
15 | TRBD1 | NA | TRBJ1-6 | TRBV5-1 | TGCGCCAGCAGCTTGGGGGACAGGGATAATTCACCCCTCCACTTT | CASSLGDRDNSPLHF
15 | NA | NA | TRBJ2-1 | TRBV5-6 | TGTGCCAGCAGCTTAGGACAGACCTCTTCCAATGAGCAGTTCTTC | CASSLGQTSSNEQFF
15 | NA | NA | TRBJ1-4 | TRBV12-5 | TGTGCTAGTGGTACCCTAACAGGGATTAATGAAAAACTGTTTTTT | CASGTLTGINEKLFF
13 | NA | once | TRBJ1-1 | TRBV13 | TGTGCCAGCGATCGAAGAGGGAACACTGAAGCTTTCTTT | CASDRRGNTEAFF
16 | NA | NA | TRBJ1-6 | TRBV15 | TGTGCCACCAGCAGAGATAGCGGGGTTGTGGATTCACCCCTCCACTTT | CATSRDSGVVDSPLHF
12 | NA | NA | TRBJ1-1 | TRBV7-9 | TGTGCCAGCAGCTCCGGTTACACTGAAGCTTTCTTT | CASSSGYTEAFF
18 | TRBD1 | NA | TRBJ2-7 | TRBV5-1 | TGCGCCAGCAGCGCCTCGGCCGTGACCGGGACAGGGAGCCACGAGCAGTACTTC | CASSASAVTGTGSHEQYF
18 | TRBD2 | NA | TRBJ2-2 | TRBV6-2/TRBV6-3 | TGTGCCAGCAGTTACCCACAACTAGCGGGAGGACGAACCGGGGAGCTGTTTTTT | CASSYPQLAGGRTGELFF
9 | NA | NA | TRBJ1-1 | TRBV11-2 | TGTGCCAGCCCCCACGGAGCTTTCTTT | CASPHGAFF
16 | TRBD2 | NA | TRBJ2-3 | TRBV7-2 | TGTGCCAGCAGCTTAGCGCTAGCGGGGGGCACAGATACGCAGTATTTT | CASSLALAGGTDTQYF
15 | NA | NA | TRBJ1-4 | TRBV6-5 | TGTGCCAGCAGTTACTCGGGCTCTGGGGAGGAAAAACTGTTTTTT | CASSYSGSGEEKLFF
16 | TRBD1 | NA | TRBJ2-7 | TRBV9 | TGTGCCAGCAGCGTAGACCCGGGACAGGGGGCTTACGAGCAGTACTTC | CASSVDPGQGAYEQYF
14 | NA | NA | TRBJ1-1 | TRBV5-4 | TGTGCCAGCAGTCCTGACAGGTCGAACACTGAAGCTTTCTTT | CASSPDRSNTEAFF
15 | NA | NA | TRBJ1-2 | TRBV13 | TGTGCCAGCAGCTTTATCGGCAGGGATGTAAATGGCTACACCTTC | CASSFIGRDVNGYTF
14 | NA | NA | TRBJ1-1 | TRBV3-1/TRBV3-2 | TGTGCCAGCAGCCATCGCAGGGGAGACACTGAAGCTTTCTTT | CASSHRRGDTEAFF
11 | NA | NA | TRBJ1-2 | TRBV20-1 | TGCAGTGCTAGGTCCAGCTATGGCTACACCTTC | CSARSSYGYTF
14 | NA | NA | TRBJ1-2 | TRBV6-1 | TGTGCCAGCAGCGAAGACAGGCTTAACTATGGCTACACCTTC | CASSEDRLNYGYTF